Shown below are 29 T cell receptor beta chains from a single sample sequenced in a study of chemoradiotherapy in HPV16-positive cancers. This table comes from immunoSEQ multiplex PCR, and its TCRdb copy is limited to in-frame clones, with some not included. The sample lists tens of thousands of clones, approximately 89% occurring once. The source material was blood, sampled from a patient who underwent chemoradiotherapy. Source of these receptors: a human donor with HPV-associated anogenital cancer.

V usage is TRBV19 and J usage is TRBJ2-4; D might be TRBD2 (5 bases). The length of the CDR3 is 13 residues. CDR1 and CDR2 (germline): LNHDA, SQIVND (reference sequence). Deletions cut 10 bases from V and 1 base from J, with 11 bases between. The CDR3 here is CATEWRAKNIQYF. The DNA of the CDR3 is TGTGCCACCGAGTGGAGGGCCAAAAACATTCAGTACTTC.

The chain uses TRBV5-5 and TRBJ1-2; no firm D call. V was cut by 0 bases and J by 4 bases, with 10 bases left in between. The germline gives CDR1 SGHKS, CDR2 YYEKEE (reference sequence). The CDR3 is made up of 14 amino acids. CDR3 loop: CASSLEVGTYGYTF. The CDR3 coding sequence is TGTGCCAGCAGCTTGGAGGTGGGAACCTATGGCTACACCTTC.

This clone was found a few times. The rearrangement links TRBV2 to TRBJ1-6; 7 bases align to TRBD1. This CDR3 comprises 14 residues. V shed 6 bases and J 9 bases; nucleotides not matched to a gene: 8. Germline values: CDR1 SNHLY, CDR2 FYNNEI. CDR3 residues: CASRATGTGSPLHF. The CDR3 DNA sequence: TGTGCCAGCAGGGCGACAGGGACTGGTTCACCCCTCCACTTT. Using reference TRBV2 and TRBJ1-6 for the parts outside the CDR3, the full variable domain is EPEVTQTPSHQVTQMGQEVILRCVPISNHLYFYWYRQILGQKVEFLVSFYNNEISEKSEIFDDQFSVERPDGSNFTLKIRSTKLEDSAMYFCASRATGTGSPLHFGNGTRLTVT.

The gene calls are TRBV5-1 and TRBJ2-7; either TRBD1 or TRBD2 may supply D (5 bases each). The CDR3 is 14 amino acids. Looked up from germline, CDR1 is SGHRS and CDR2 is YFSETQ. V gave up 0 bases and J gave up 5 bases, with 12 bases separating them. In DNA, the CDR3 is TGCGCCAGCAGCTTGGGAGGGGTCGGCGACGAGCAGTACTTC. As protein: CASSLGGVGDEQYF.

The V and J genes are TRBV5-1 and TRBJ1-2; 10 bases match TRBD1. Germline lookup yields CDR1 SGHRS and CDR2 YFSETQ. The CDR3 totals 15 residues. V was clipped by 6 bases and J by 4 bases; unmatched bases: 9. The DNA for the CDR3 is TGCGCCAGCACCCGGGACAGGGGAGGATCCTATGGCTACACCTTC. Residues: CASTRDRGGSYGYTF.

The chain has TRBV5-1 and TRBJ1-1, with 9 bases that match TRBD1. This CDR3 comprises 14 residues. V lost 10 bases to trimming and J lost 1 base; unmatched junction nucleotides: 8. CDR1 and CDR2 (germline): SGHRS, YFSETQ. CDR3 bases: TGCGCCTCTTACAGGGGGCAGGAGAACACTGAAGCTTTCTTT. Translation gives CASYRGQENTEAFF. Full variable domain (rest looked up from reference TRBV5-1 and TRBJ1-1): KAGVTQTPRYLIKTRGQQVTLSCSPISGHRSVSWYQQTPGQGLQFLFEYFSETQRNKGNFPGRFSGRQFSNSRSEMNVSTLELGDSALYLCASYRGQENTEAFFGQGTRLTVV.

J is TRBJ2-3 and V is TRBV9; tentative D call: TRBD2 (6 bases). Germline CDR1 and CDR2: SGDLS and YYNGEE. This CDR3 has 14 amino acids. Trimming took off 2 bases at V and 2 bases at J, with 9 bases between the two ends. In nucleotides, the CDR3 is TGTGCCAGCAGCGTGGGGGGAATCACAGATACGCAGTATTTT. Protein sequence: CASSVGGITDTQYF.

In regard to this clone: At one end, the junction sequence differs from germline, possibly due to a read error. This chain's CDR3 is CASSLDSGSQETQYF. The CDR3, as DNA: TGTGCTAGCAGCTTAGACAGCGGGAGCCAAGAGACCCAGTACTTC. The V call is TRBV7-7, the J call TRBJ2-5; TRBD2 agrees at 8 bases. The CDR3 has 15 residues. The V gene's germline CDR1 is SSHAT and CDR2 FNYEAQ (reference sequence).

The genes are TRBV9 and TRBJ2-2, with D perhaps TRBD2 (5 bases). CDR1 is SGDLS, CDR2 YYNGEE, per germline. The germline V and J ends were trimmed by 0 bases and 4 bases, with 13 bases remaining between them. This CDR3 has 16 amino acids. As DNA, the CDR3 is TGTGCCAGCAGCGTAGGAGGGTCAGGTGTCACCGGGGAGCTGTTTTTT. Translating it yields CASSVGGSGVTGELFF. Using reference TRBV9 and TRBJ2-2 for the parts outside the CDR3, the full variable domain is DSGVTQTPKHLITATGQRVTLRCSPRSGDLSVYWYQQSLDQGLQFLIQYYNGEERAKGNILERFSAQQFPDLHSELNLSSLELGDSALYFCASSVGGSGVTGELFFGEGSRLTVL.

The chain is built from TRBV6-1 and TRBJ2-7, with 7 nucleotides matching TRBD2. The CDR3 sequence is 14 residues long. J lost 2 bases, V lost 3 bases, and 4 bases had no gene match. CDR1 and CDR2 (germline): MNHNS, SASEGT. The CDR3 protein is CASSESTSTYEQYF. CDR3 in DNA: TGTGCCAGCAGTGAGTCGACTAGCACCTACGAGCAGTACTTC.

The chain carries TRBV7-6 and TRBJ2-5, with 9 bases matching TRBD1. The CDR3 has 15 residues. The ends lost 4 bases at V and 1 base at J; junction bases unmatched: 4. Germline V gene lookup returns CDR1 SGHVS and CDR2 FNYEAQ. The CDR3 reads CASSSGGQGQETQYF. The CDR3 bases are TGTGCCAGCAGCTCGGGGGGACAGGGCCAAGAGACCCAGTACTTC. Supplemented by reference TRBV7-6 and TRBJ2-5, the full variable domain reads GAGVSQSPRYKVTKRGQDVALRCDPISGHVSLYWYRQALGQGPEFLTYFNYEAQQDKSGLPNDRFSAERPEGSISTLTIQRTEQRDSAMYRCASSSGGQGQETQYFGPGTRLLVL.

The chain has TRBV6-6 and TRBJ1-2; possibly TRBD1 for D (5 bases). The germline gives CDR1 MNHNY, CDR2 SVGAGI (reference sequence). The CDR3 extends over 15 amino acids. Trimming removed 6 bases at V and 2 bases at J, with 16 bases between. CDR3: CASRFLQGVNYGYTF. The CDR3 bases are TGTGCCAGCAGATTCCTCCAGGGTGTCAACTATGGCTACACCTTC.

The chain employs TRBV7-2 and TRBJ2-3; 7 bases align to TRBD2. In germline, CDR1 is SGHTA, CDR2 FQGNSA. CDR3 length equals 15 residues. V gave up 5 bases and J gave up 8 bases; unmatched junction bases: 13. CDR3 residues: CASSPLGLTGSTQYF. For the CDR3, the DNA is TGTGCCAGCAGCCCATTGGGACTAACTGGATCTACGCAGTATTTT.

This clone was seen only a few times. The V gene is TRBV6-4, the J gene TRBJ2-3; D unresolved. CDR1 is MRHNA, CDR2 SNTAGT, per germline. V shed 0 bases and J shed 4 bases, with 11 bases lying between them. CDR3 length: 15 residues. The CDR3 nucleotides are TGTGCCAGCAGTGACTCGCTAGGTGCCTCAGATACGCAGTATTTT. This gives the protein CASSDSLGASDTQYF.

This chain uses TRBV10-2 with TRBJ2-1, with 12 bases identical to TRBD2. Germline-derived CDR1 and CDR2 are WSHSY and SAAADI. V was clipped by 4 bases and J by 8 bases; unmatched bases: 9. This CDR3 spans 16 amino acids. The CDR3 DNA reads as TGCGCCAGCAGTGTGGTGCTAGCGGGAGGGGTGTATGAGCAGTTCTTC. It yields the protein CASSVVLAGGVYEQFF.

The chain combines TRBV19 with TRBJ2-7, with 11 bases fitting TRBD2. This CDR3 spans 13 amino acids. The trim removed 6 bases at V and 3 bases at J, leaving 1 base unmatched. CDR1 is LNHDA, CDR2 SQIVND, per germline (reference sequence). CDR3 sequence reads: CASRLAGDYEQYF. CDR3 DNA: TGTGCCAGTAGACTAGCGGGGGACTACGAGCAGTACTTC.

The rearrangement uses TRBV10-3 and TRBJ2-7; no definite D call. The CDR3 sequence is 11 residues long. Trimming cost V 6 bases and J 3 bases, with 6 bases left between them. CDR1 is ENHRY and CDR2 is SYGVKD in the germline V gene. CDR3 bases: TGTGCCATCAGCTCAAGCTACGAGCAGTACTTC. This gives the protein CAISSSYEQYF.

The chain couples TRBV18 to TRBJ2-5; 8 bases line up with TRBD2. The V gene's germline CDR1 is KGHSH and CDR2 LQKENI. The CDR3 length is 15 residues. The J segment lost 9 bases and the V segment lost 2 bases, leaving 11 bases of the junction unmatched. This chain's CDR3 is CASSPTSGRVDSQYF. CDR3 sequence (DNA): TGTGCCAGCTCACCAACTAGCGGCCGGGTGGATTCCCAGTACTTC. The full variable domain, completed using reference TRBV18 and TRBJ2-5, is NAGVMQNPRHLVRRRGQEARLRCSPMKGHSHVYWYRQLPEEGLKFMVYLQKENIIDESGMPKERFSAEFPKEGPSILRIQQVVRGDSAAYFCASSPTSGRVDSQYFGPGTRLLVL.

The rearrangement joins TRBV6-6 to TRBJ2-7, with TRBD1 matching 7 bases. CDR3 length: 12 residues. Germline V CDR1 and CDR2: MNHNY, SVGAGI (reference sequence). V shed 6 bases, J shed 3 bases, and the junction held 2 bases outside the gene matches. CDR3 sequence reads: CASRQGNYEQYF. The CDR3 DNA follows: TGTGCCAGCAGACAGGGGAACTACGAGCAGTACTTC.

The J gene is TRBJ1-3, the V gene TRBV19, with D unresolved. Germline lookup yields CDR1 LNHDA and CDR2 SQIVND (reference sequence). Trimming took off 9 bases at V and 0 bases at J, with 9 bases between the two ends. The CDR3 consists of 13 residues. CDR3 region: CASQQSSGNTIYF. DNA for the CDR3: TGTGCCAGCCAGCAGAGCTCTGGAAACACCATATATTTT.

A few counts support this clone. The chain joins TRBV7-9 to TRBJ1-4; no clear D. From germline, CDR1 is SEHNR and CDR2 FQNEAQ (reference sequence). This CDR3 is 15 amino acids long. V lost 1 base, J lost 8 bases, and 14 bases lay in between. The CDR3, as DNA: TGTGCCAGCAGCTTAGGCCTCCGCGCCACAGAAAAACTGTTTTTT. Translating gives CASSLGLRATEKLFF.

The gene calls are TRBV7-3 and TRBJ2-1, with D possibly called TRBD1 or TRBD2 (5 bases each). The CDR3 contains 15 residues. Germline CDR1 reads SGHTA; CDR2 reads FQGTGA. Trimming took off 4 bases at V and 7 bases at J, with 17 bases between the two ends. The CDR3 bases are TGTGCCAGCAGCTCGTCGCGGCTAGCAGGGAATGAGCAGTTCTTC. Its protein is CASSSSRLAGNEQFF.

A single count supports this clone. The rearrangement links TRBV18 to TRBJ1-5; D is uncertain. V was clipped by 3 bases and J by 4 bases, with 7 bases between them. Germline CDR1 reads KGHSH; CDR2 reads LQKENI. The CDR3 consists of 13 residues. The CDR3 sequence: CASSPWGNQPQHF. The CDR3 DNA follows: TGTGCCAGCTCACCTTGGGGTAATCAGCCCCAGCATTTT.

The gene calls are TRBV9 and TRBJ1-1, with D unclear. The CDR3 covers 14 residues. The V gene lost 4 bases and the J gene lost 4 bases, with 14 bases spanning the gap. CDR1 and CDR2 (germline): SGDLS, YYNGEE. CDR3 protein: CASSPRGVGTEAFF. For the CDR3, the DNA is TGTGCCAGCAGCCCACGGGGTGTCGGCACTGAAGCTTTCTTT.

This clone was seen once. The CDR3 here is CASSLGGGSYEQYF. The CDR3 DNA follows: TGTGCCAGCAGCTTAGGGGGAGGTTCCTACGAGCAGTACTTC. The gene calls are TRBV7-9 and TRBJ2-5, with a possible D match to TRBD2 (6 bases). The closer fit of TRBJ2-7 to the DNA end suggests the J call may be wrong. Germline values: CDR1 SEHNR, CDR2 FQNEAQ (reference sequence). This CDR3 contains 14 residues.

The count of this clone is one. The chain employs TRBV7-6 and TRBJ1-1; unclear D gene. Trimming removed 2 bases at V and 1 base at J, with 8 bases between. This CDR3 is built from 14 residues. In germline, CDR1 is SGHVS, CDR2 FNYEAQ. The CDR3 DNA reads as TGTGCCAGCAGCTTACAGAGTTCGAACACTGAAGCTTTCTTT. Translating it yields CASSLQSSNTEAFF.

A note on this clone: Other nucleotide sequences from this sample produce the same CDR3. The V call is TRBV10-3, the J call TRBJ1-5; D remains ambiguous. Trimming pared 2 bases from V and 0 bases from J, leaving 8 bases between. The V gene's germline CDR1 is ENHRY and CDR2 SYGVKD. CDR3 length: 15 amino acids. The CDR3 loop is CAISEGRNSNQPQHF. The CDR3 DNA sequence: TGTGCCATCAGTGAGGGGCGGAATAGCAATCAGCCCCAGCATTTT.

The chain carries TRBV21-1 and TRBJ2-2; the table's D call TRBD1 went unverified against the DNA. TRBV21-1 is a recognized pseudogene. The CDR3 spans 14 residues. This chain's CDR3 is CASSRRWALGELFF. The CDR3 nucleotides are TGTGCCAGCAGTCGTAGGTGGGCTTTAGGGGAGCTGTTTTTT.

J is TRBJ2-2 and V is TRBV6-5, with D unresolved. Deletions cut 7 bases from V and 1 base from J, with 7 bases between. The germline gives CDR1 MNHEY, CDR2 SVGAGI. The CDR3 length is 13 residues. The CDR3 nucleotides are TGTGCCAGCAAAGGCAGGAACACCGGGGAGCTGTTTTTT. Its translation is CASKGRNTGELFF.